One sample yielded the 22 T cell receptor beta chains listed below, sequenced in a study of immune evolution from preneoplasia to lung adenocarcinoma. Generated by immunoSEQ multiplex PCR, the TCRdb table keeps only in-frame clones and is missing some. The data show 4,000 or so clones, 70% to 90% seen once. Source material: FFPE minimally invasive lung adenocarcinoma tissue. Source of these receptors: a donor of 70 years or more with lung adenocarcinoma.

V is TRBV28 and J is TRBJ2-3, with D possibly matching TRBD1 (6 bases). The CDR3 runs to 12 residues. From germline, CDR1 is MDHEN and CDR2 SYDVKM. V lost 3 bases and J lost 10, with 11 bases in between. CDR3 coding DNA: TGTGCCAGCAGTTTCCGGGACATCGCGCAGTATTTT. It is translated as CASSFRDIAQYF.

The rearrangement uses TRBV29-1 and TRBJ2-2; possibly TRBD1 for D (6 bases). V was pared by 4 bases and J by 5 bases, with 11 bases between. The CDR3 spans 13 residues. Germline V gene data show CDR1 as SQVTM and CDR2 as ANQGSEA. In nucleotides, the CDR3 is TGCAGCGTTGTTTGGGGGCAGACCGGGGAGCTGTTTTTT. Protein product: CSVVWGQTGELFF.

The CDR3 loop reads CASSPTSGAYYEQYF. In DNA, the CDR3 is TGTGCCAGCTCACCGACTAGCGGAGCCTACTACGAGCAGTACTTC. This chain joins TRBV18 and TRBJ2-7; 9 nucleotides line up with TRBD2. The germline gives CDR1 KGHSH, CDR2 LQKENI. V gave up 3 bases and J gave up 3 bases; unmatched junction bases: 6. This CDR3 has 15 amino acids.

The chain links TRBV29-1 to TRBJ2-7; 9 nucleotides line up with TRBD1. The CDR3 is 13 residues long. V was clipped by 7 bases and J by 6 bases; unmatched bases: 10. Per germline, CDR1 SQVTM and CDR2 ANQGSEA. This chain's CDR3 is CSASGTGSLEQYF. DNA of the CDR3: TGCAGCGCCTCCGGGACAGGGAGTCTCGAGCAGTACTTC.

J is TRBJ1-5 and V is TRBV28; TRBD1 is a possible D gene (6 bases). V was pared by 7 bases and J by 6 bases, with 16 bases between. From germline, CDR1 is MDHEN and CDR2 SYDVKM. This CDR3 has 14 residues. This CDR3 is CASTLGVRGQPQHF. The CDR3 DNA is TGTGCCAGCACCCTAGGGGTCAGGGGTCAGCCCCAGCATTTT.

As concerns this clone: The junction and the germline gene differ at one end; a read error may be behind it. V gene TRBV27 combines with J gene TRBJ2-7; no clear D gene. Germline CDR1 and CDR2: MNHEY and SMNVEV (reference sequence). CDR3 length equals 13 residues. CDR3 in amino acids: CASSLVREGEQHF. The CDR3 nucleotides are TGTGCCAGCAGTTTGGTTAGGGAAGGCGAGCAGCACTTC.

V usage is TRBV5-1 and J usage is TRBJ2-3; D is unclear. The CDR3 has 15 residues. Trimming stripped 0 bases from V and 0 bases from J, with 8 bases between. Looked up from germline, CDR1 is SGHRS and CDR2 is YFSETQ. The CDR3 nucleotides read TGCGCCAGCAGCTTGGCCCACTATAGCACAGATACGCAGTATTTT. Residues: CASSLAHYSTDTQYF.

V gene TRBV7-2 combines with J gene TRBJ2-5; either TRBD1 or TRBD2 may supply D (5 bases each). V shed 1 base and J shed 5 bases, with 14 bases lying between them. The germline gives CDR1 SGHTA, CDR2 FQGNSA. The CDR3 runs 15 residues. CDR3 in amino acids: CASSLGGRVWETQYF. The DNA for the CDR3 is TGTGCCAGCAGCTTAGGGGGACGGGTGTGGGAGACCCAGTACTTC.

V gene TRBV4-1 combines with J gene TRBJ2-1; 13 bases fit TRBD2. This CDR3 comprises 16 residues. Unmatched junction bases numbered 9, after V lost 1 base and J lost 12 bases. In germline, CDR1 is MGHRA, CDR2 YSYEKL. As DNA, the CDR3 is TGCGCCAGCAGCCAAGTCCCCAGGACTAGCGGGAGTGTGCAGTTCTTC. It translates to CASSQVPRTSGSVQFF.

The chain uses TRBV27 and TRBJ2-5; D is uncertain. V lost 5 bases and J lost 2, with 3 bases in between. Germline V gene sequence: CDR1 MNHEY, CDR2 SMNVEV (reference sequence). The CDR3 is 11 amino acids. The CDR3 loop is CASSPQETQYF. As DNA, the CDR3 is TGTGCCAGCAGTCCGCAAGAGACCCAGTACTTC.

V is TRBV10-3 and J is TRBJ2-7; D unclear. Trimming left V 6 bases short and J 3 bases short, with 15 bases between. The CDR3 consists of 14 residues. Looked up from germline, CDR1 is ENHRY and CDR2 is SYGVKD. CDR3 loop: CAISPGQGDYEQYF. Here the CDR3 DNA reads TGTGCCATCAGCCCGGGCCAAGGCGACTACGAGCAGTACTTC.

The chain links TRBV28 to TRBJ2-7, with 9 bases aligning to TRBD1. V dropped 3 bases and J dropped 5; count of bases not matched to a gene: 11. Germline V gene lookup returns CDR1 MDHEN and CDR2 SYDVKM. CDR3 size: 16 residues. Here the CDR3 reads CASSFSDNRGRNEQYF. The CDR3 DNA sequence: TGTGCCAGCAGTTTTAGTGATAACAGGGGGCGGAACGAGCAGTACTTC.

The chain carries TRBV20-1 and TRBJ2-2; D might be TRBD2 (5 bases). With 4 bases removed from V and 6 bases from J, the gap between germline ends came to 6 bases. The germline gives CDR1 DFQATT, CDR2 SNEGSKA (reference sequence). This CDR3 region has 11 residues. The chain's CDR3 is CSAKRAGELFF. The CDR3 DNA is TGCAGTGCTAAGAGGGCCGGGGAGCTGTTTTTT.

J is TRBJ2-6 and V is TRBV28; TRBD1 matches 10 bases. The germline CDR1 and CDR2 sequences are MDHEN and SYDVKM. J was trimmed by 4 bases and V by 3 bases; bases with no gene match: 3. The CDR3 covers 16 residues. This CDR3 reads CASSLGQGSGANVLTF. CDR3 nucleotides: TGTGCCAGCAGTTTGGGACAGGGGTCCGGGGCCAACGTCCTGACTTTC.

The V and J genes are TRBV28 and TRBJ1-2, with 10 bases lining up with TRBD1. CDR3 length equals 16 residues. Per the germline V gene, CDR1 is MDHEN and CDR2 is SYDVKM. Trimming cost V 3 bases and J 2 bases; bases outside gene matches: 6. CDR3 sequence (DNA): TGTGCCAGCAGTTTTTCACCGGGACAGGGGAACTATGGCTACACCTTC. This codes for CASSFSPGQGNYGYTF.

The rearrangement joins TRBV6-6 to TRBJ2-7; D gene uncertain. Germline V lookup: CDR1 MNHNY, CDR2 SVGAGI (reference sequence). V gave up 0 bases and J gave up 6 bases, with 6 bases separating them. The CDR3 runs 12 residues. As DNA, the CDR3 is TGTGCCAGCAGTTACTCGTTGGCCGAGCAGTACTTC. Its translation is CASSYSLAEQYF.

The gene calls are TRBV6-1 and TRBJ1-1; D unresolved. The CDR3 runs 16 residues. Between the trimmed V and J ends, which lost 4 bases and 1 base, there was a span of 16 bases. The germline CDR1 and CDR2 sequences are MNHNS and SASEGT. The CDR3, as DNA: TGTGCCAGCAGTGTCGAGACCCTCTGGTCGAACACTGAAGCTTTCTTT. This codes for CASSVETLWSNTEAFF.

This clone was recorded once. The V call is TRBV29-1, the J call TRBJ1-5; D remains ambiguous. V gave up 4 bases and J gave up 3 bases, with 10 bases separating them. In germline, CDR1 is SQVTM, CDR2 ANQGSEA. The CDR3 contains 13 residues. The CDR3 DNA sequence: TGCAGCGTTGTCGAGGGATTCAATCAGCCCCAGCATTTT. Translated: CSVVEGFNQPQHF.

This sequence joins TRBV4-3 and TRBJ2-3, with a weak D call TRBD2 (6 bases). The CDR3 is 14 residues long. The germline gives CDR1 LGHNA, CDR2 YSLEER. V dropped 5 bases and J dropped 4 bases, with 13 bases sitting between them. DNA for the CDR3: TGCGCCAGCAGCACGGGGGAGAGGGCAGATACGCAGTATTTT. Its translation is CASSTGERADTQYF.

The chain couples TRBV5-1 to TRBJ1-1; D is undetermined. The V gene lost 7 bases and the J gene lost 3 bases, with 7 bases spanning the gap. This CDR3 is built from 11 residues. Germline V gene sequence: CDR1 SGHRS, CDR2 YFSETQ. CDR3 nucleotide sequence: TGCGCCAGCTCGGACCACACTGAAGCTTTCTTT. Its protein is CASSDHTEAFF. Complete variable domain (other parts from reference TRBV5-1 and TRBJ1-1): KAGVTQTPRYLIKTRGQQVTLSCSPISGHRSVSWYQQTPGQGLQFLFEYFSETQRNKGNFPGRFSGRQFSNSRSEMNVSTLELGDSALYLCASSDHTEAFFGQGTRLTVV.

The rearrangement uses TRBV19 and TRBJ2-7, with D possibly matching TRBD1 (6 bases). Germline CDR1 LNHDA, CDR2 SQIVND (reference sequence). Trimming removed 6 bases from V and 1 base from J, with 13 bases in between. The CDR3 is made up of 14 amino acids. As DNA, the CDR3 is TGTGCCAGTAGACGACAGGTTTTGTCCTACGAGCAGTACTTC. The encoded protein is CASRRQVLSYEQYF.

The rearrangement joins TRBV4-1 to TRBJ1-5; TRBD1 agrees at 7 bases. V dropped 0 bases and J dropped 6; count of bases not matched to a gene: 11. In germline, CDR1 is MGHRA, CDR2 YSYEKL. The CDR3 is 17 residues long. The CDR3 loop reads CASSQDQYRGISQPQHF. The CDR3 bases are TGCGCCAGCAGCCAAGATCAGTACAGGGGTATTAGTCAGCCCCAGCATTTT.